This is a list of T cell receptor beta chains from one sample in a study of beta chain features in type 1 diabetes. Clones were read by immunoSEQ multiplex PCR, and TCRdb kept only the in-frame ones, dropping some. The sample records under 350,000 clones, over 11% being singletons. Sequenced sample: naive CD4+ T cells from blood. These receptors originate from a man younger than 45 with type 1 diabetes. The CDR3 runs from the conserved cysteine through the conserved F or W. A D gene is named only where the DNA matches it firmly. Only some rows state a clone size, as once, few, many or a class for expanded clones.

D: .; J: TRBJ2-5; V: TRBV5-5; size: .; CDR3: CASSLGLVIETQYF; DNA: TGTGCCAGCAGCTTGGGACTAGTAATCGAGACCCAGTACTTC
D: .; J: TRBJ1-5; V: TRBV27; size: few; CDR3: CASSGSLGYQPQHF; DNA: TGTGCCAGCAGCGGGAGTCTAGGGTATCAGCCCCAGCATTTT
D: .; J: TRBJ1-2; V: TRBV7-3; size: few; CDR3: CASSHGDLEGYTF; DNA: TGTGCCAGCAGCCATGGTGATTTGGAGGGCTACACCTTC
D: .; J: TRBJ1-1; V: TRBV28; size: .; CDR3: CASSLTNGHHEAFF; DNA: TGTGCCAGCAGTTTAACCAACGGACACCATGAAGCTTTCTTT
D: .; J: TRBJ1-5; V: TRBV30; size: .; CDR3: CAWSVLGRGQPQHF; DNA: TGTGCCTGGAGTGTACTAGGGCGTGGGCAGCCCCAGCATTTT
D: .; J: TRBJ2-3; V: TRBV4-1; size: few; CDR3: CASSHPQGGGTDTQYF; DNA: TGCGCCAGCAGCCACCCTCAAGGGGGGGGTACAGATACGCAGTATTTT
D: TRBD1; J: TRBJ2-7; V: TRBV7-9; size: .; CDR3: CASSLGHAGGSYEQYF; DNA: TGTGCCAGCAGCTTAGGCCACGCAGGGGGCTCCTACGAGCAGTACTTC
D: .; J: TRBJ1-4; V: TRBV14; size: .; CDR3: CASSHSESGKLFF; DNA: TGTGCCAGCAGCCACAGCGAGTCTGGGAAACTGTTTTTT
D: .; J: TRBJ1-5; V: TRBV30; size: few; CDR3: CAWSQGRGQPQHF; DNA: TGTGCCTGGAGCCAAGGGAGGGGACAGCCCCAGCATTTT
D: .; J: TRBJ2-5; V: TRBV9; size: .; CDR3: CASSPTGGAGGETQYF; DNA: TGTGCCAGCAGCCCCACAGGGGGCGCGGGAGGAGAGACCCAGTACTTC
D: TRBD1; J: TRBJ2-5; V: TRBV19; size: few; CDR3: CASSRGQVSTETQYF; DNA: TGTGCCAGTAGTAGAGGACAGGTATCGACAGAGACCCAGTACTTC
D: .; J: TRBJ1-4; V: TRBV28; size: few; CDR3: CATGPGVWNEKLFF; DNA: TGTGCCACCGGGCCCGGGGTATGGAACGAAAAACTGTTTTTT
D: .; J: TRBJ2-7; V: TRBV2; size: few; CDR3: CASSPSYEQYF; DNA: TGTGCCAGCAGCCCCAGTTACGAGCAGTACTTC
D: TRBD2; J: TRBJ2-1; V: TRBV18; size: .; CDR3: CASSWPGIAGQFF; DNA: TGTGCCAGCTCATGGCCCGGGATAGCGGGACAGTTCTTC
D: .; J: TRBJ2-3; V: TRBV2; size: .; CDR3: CASSPPPADTQYF; DNA: TGTGCCAGCAGCCCCCCCCCGGCAGATACGCAGTATTTT
D: TRBD1; J: TRBJ1-5; V: TRBV7-2; size: few; CDR3: CASSLWTGAQPQHF; DNA: TGTGCCAGCAGCTTATGGACAGGGGCTCAGCCCCAGCATTTT
D: TRBD2; J: TRBJ2-3; V: TRBV5-4; size: few; CDR3: CASTTAGPTDTQYF; DNA: TGTGCCAGCACCACAGCGGGGCCCACAGATACGCAGTATTTT
D: TRBD1; J: TRBJ2-1; V: TRBV28; size: few; CDR3: CASPPRDRGSNEQFF; DNA: TGTGCCAGCCCCCCCCGGGACAGGGGATCAAATGAGCAGTTCTTC
D: .; J: TRBJ2-3; V: TRBV5-1; size: few; CDR3: CASSPRDGTDTQYF; DNA: TGCGCCAGCAGCCCGCGGGATGGCACAGATACGCAGTATTTT
D: TRBD1; J: TRBJ2-5; V: TRBV18; size: .; CDR3: CASSPKQGAAQETQYF; DNA: TGTGCCAGCTCACCAAAACAGGGGGCTGCCCAAGAGACCCAGTACTTC
D: TRBD2; J: TRBJ2-7; V: TRBV29-1; size: .; CDR3: CSLRGGAGEQYF; DNA: TGCAGCCTCCGGGGGGGGGCGGGCGAGCAGTACTTC
D: .; J: TRBJ2-3; V: TRBV5-1; size: few; CDR3: CASSLDRADTQYF; DNA: TGCGCCAGCAGCTTGGACAGGGCGGATACGCAGTATTTT
D: TRBD2; J: TRBJ2-1; V: TRBV29-1; size: few; CDR3: CSVGGTSGSLDEQFF; DNA: TGCAGCGTGGGGGGGACTAGCGGGAGTTTAGATGAGCAGTTCTTC
D: TRBD2; J: TRBJ2-3; V: TRBV5-1; size: .; CDR3: CASSLLAGAADTQYF; DNA: TGCGCCAGCAGCTTGTTAGCGGGAGCCGCAGATACGCAGTATTTT
D: TRBD2; J: TRBJ2-5; V: TRBV5-1; size: .; CDR3: CASSFQREKETQYF; DNA: TGCGCCAGCAGCTTTCAGCGGGAGAAAGAGACCCAGTACTTC
D: .; J: TRBJ2-7; V: TRBV6-1; size: .; CDR3: CASSEYPGSYEQYF; DNA: TGTGCCAGCAGTGAATACCCGGGATCCTACGAGCAGTACTTC
D: .; J: TRBJ2-7; V: TRBV4-3; size: few; CDR3: CASSQRRAAGSYEQYF; DNA: TGCGCCAGCAGCCAAAGGCGGGCGGCGGGCTCCTACGAGCAGTACTTC
D: .; J: TRBJ2-3; V: TRBV10-3; size: .; CDR3: CAISDSTGASDTQYF; DNA: TGTGCCATCAGTGATTCCACGGGAGCGTCAGATACGCAGTATTTT
D: .; J: TRBJ1-5; V: TRBV18; size: .; CDR3: CASYRVQPQHF; DNA: TGTGCCAGCTACAGGGTTCAGCCCCAGCATTTT
D: TRBD2; J: TRBJ2-1; V: TRBV2; size: few; CDR3: CASRRGLAGGTRRNEQFF; DNA: TGTGCCAGCAGGAGGGGACTAGCGGGAGGGACAAGGAGGAATGAGCAGTTCTTC
D: .; J: TRBJ2-5; V: TRBV6-6; size: few; CDR3: CASSRTAQETQYF; DNA: TGTGCCAGCAGTCGGACAGCCCAAGAGACCCAGTACTTC
D: .; J: TRBJ2-7; V: TRBV28; size: few; CDR3: CASSEGDIQNEQYF; DNA: TGTGCCAGCAGTGAAGGGGACATCCAGAACGAGCAGTACTTC
D: .; J: TRBJ2-1; V: TRBV19; size: few; CDR3: CASSGRLSPPFF; DNA: TGTGCCAGTAGCGGAAGACTCTCGCCTCCCTTCTTC
D: TRBD2; J: TRBJ2-7; V: TRBV28; size: .; CDR3: CASSLMVAGGPYEQYF; DNA: TGTGCCAGCAGTTTAATGGTTGCGGGAGGGCCTTACGAGCAGTACTTC
D: TRBD1; J: TRBJ2-1; V: TRBV7-8; size: few; CDR3: CASTRLGQSNEQFF; DNA: TGTGCCAGCACCCGTTTGGGACAGTCCAATGAGCAGTTCTTC
D: TRBD1; J: TRBJ1-2; V: TRBV20-1; size: .; CDR3: CSAREDREHTF; DNA: TGCAGTGCTAGAGAGGACAGGGAACACACCTTC
D: .; J: TRBJ2-3; V: TRBV2; size: few; CDR3: CASRRDSSTDTQYF; DNA: TGTGCCAGCAGGCGGGACTCAAGCACAGATACGCAGTATTTT
D: .; J: TRBJ1-1; V: TRBV4-3; size: .; CDR3: CASSQDVQRADTEAFF; DNA: TGCGCCAGCAGCCAAGATGTTCAGCGGGCGGACACTGAAGCTTTCTTT
D: TRBD2; J: TRBJ2-1; V: TRBV5-1; size: few; CDR3: CASSFGGDQRVNEQFF; DNA: TGCGCCAGCAGCTTTGGGGGGGACCAGAGGGTTAATGAGCAGTTCTTC
D: TRBD2; J: TRBJ2-1; V: TRBV28; size: .; CDR3: CASTTMGLAGGRYYNEQFF; DNA: TGTGCCAGCACCACAATGGGGCTAGCGGGAGGGAGGTACTACAATGAGCAGTTCTTC
D: TRBD2; J: TRBJ2-1; V: TRBV10-3; size: few; CDR3: CATEPSGSKNEQFF; DNA: TGTGCCACCGAGCCTAGCGGGAGTAAGAATGAGCAGTTCTTC